These 9 T cell receptor beta chains share one sample of origin, sequenced in a study of PD-L1 blockade in urothelial cancer. Sample time point: pretreatment peripheral blood. Only in-frame clones appear in the TCRdb table, and some are missing; sequencing was by immunoSEQ multiplex PCR. The repertoire consists of 70,000 to 95,000 clones, with 84% occurring once and the leading ten covering 2% to 2.5%. The sample consisted of PBMCs, taken around atezolizumab (anti-PD-L1) treatment. The receptors here all came from a man aged 60 to 75 with urothelial cancer.

This sequence joins TRBV2 and TRBJ2-7, with D perhaps TRBD2 (7 bases). Germline assignment: CDR1 SNHLY and CDR2 FYNNEI. Deletions cut 6 bases from V and 4 bases from J, with 22 bases between. This CDR3 is 16 amino acids long. The DNA for the CDR3 is TGTGCCAGCAGGGGGGTGGCGGGGGCCGGGGGATACGAGCAGTACTTC. Its protein is CASRGVAGAGGYEQYF.

J is TRBJ1-1 and V is TRBV6-6; TRBD1 might be the D (5 bases). Trimming took 6 bases from V and 2 from J, leaving 10 bases between them. This CDR3 has 13 residues. The germline V gene has CDR1 MNHNY and CDR2 SVGAGI (reference sequence). Here the CDR3 DNA reads TGTGCCAGCAGCTCTCAGGGAAACACTGAAGCTTTCTTT. Its protein is CASSSQGNTEAFF.

The chain carries TRBV19 and TRBJ2-6, with D unclear. Germline V gene lookup returns CDR1 LNHDA and CDR2 SQIVND (reference sequence). This CDR3 has 14 residues. V lost 8 bases and J 4 bases, leaving 12 bases between the germline ends. The CDR3 here is CASRPGAGANVLTF. CDR3 DNA: TGTGCCAGTCGTCCTGGAGCCGGGGCCAACGTCCTGACTTTC.

The V gene is TRBV5-6, the J gene TRBJ2-5, with 7 positions matching TRBD1. The CDR3 length is 16 residues. CDR1 and CDR2 from the germline V gene are SGHDT and YYEEEE. The junction had 10 bases not matched to a gene; V was cut back by 0 bases and J by 5 bases. CDR3 amino acids: CASSLGGRQGSETQYF. In DNA, the CDR3 is TGTGCCAGCAGCTTGGGGGGGAGACAGGGCTCCGAGACCCAGTACTTC. The entire variable domain, with the rest obtained from reference TRBV5-6 and TRBJ2-5, is as follows: DAGVTQSPTHLIKTRGQQVTLRCSPKSGHDTVSWYQQALGQGPQFIFQYYEEEERQRGNFPDRFSGHQFPNYSSELNVNALLLGDSALYLCASSLGGRQGSETQYFGPGTRLLVL.

This chain joins TRBV5-4 and TRBJ2-2; the D gene is possibly TRBD1 (5 bases). V was trimmed by 3 bases and J by 0 bases, leaving 12 bases between them. The germline V gene has CDR1 SGHNT and CDR2 YYREEE (reference sequence). This CDR3 has 16 residues. CDR3 bases: TGTGCCAGCAGCTCCACAGGAGTCGCGAACACCGGGGAGCTGTTTTTT. Protein sequence: CASSSTGVANTGELFF.

J is TRBJ2-2 and V is TRBV7-6; 10 bases line up with TRBD1. Germline-derived CDR1 and CDR2 are SGHVS and FNYEAQ. CDR3 size: 20 residues. The junction had 19 bases not matched to a gene; V was cut back by 5 bases and J by 4 bases. Written as DNA, the CDR3 is TGTGCCAGCAGCCGAGGGAGCCGGGACAGGGGACGGGTTGGCACCGGGGAGCTGTTTTTT. It is translated as CASSRGSRDRGRVGTGELFF.

V usage is TRBV19 and J usage is TRBJ1-1; a possible D gene is TRBD1 (5 bases). In germline, CDR1 is LNHDA, CDR2 SQIVND (reference sequence). Trimming stripped 3 bases from V and 0 bases from J, with 8 bases between. The CDR3 has 14 residues. DNA of the CDR3: TGTGCCAGTAGTATCACAGGTTTGAACACTGAAGCTTTCTTT. Protein: CASSITGLNTEAFF.

The J gene is TRBJ2-7, the V gene TRBV7-8, with 7 bases lining up with TRBD1. V gave up 3 bases and J gave up 4 bases; unmatched junction bases: 9. This CDR3 contains 15 residues. Germline CDR1 and CDR2: SGHVS and FQNEAQ. The CDR3 nucleotides read TGTGCCAGCAGCTTTAGGGGGCAAGCCCGGTACGAGCAGTACTTC. It specifies CASSFRGQARYEQYF.

The chain uses TRBV15 and TRBJ1-5; no clear D gene. Deletions cut 1 base from V and 0 bases from J, with 7 bases between. Per germline, CDR1 LNHNV and CDR2 YYDKDF (reference sequence). The CDR3 loop spans 15 amino acids. The CDR3 is CATSRVGASNQPQHF. The CDR3 region has the DNA TGTGCCACCAGCAGAGTTGGAGCTAGCAATCAGCCCCAGCATTTT.